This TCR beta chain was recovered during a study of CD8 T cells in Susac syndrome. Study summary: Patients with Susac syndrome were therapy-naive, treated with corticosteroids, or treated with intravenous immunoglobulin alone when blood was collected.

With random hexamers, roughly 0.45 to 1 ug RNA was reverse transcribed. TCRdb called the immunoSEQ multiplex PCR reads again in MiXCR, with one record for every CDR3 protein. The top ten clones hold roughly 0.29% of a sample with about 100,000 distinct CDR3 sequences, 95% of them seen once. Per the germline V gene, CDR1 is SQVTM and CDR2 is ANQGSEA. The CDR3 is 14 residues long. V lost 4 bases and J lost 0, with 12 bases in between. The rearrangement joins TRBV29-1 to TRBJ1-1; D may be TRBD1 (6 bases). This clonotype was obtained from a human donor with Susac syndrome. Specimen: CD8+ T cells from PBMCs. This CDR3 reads CSVVRTVMNTEAFF. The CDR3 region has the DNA TGCAGCGTTGTGAGGACAGTCATGAACACTGAAGCTTTCTTT.